The present T cell receptor beta chain was sequenced within a study of blood T cell repertoires in COVID-19. Study-level information: Spain, Italy and the United States supplied samples that represented acute and convalescent COVID-19. PBMCs, B-cell-depleted T cells, or T cells provided the cDNA or gDNA that made up the material.

There are 14 residues in the CDR3. After removal of 4 bases from V and 2 bases from J, the junction contained 4 bases not matched to a gene. Germline CDR1 is SGHDT and CDR2 is YYEEEE. Per the study methods: Estimates of nucleated cell counts were drawn from the amplification of reference gene primers. TCRdb keeps only in-frame clones here, not all; method: immunoSEQ multiplex PCR. V and J calls and clone size are those listed in that table; D and trimming were worked out from the DNA. The repertoire holds 45,000 to 55,000 clones, with around 87% as singletons. This clone was recorded once. The chain carries TRBV5-6 and TRBJ2-3; 7 bases fit TRBD1. The specimen sequenced was peripheral blood. This receptor was identified in a man aged 45-65 years with active COVID-19. CDR3 sequence reads: CASSLTGYTDTQYF. Here the CDR3 DNA reads TGTGCCAGCAGCCTGACAGGGTACACAGATACGCAGTATTTT. Filled out from reference TRBV5-6 and TRBJ2-3, the complete variable domain reads DAGVTQSPTHLIKTRGQQVTLRCSPKSGHDTVSWYQQALGQGPQFIFQYYEEEERQRGNFPDRFSGHQFPNYSSELNVNALLLGDSALYLCASSLTGYTDTQYFGPGTRLTVL.